Listed below are T cell receptor beta chains from one sample, sequenced in a study of metastatic and nonmetastatic thyroid tumors. TCRdb re-analyzed the PCR reads through MiXCR. The data contain fewer than 40,000 clones, 33% of them singletons. What was sequenced was tumor tissue. Source of these receptors: a female donor with papillary thyroid cancer or a benign thyroid nodule (not recorded which). Some clones in this sample may be carry-over from other donors' samples. Each CDR3 is given with its conserved first and last residue. The order of the fields is D gene, J gene, V gene, clone size, CDR3 protein, CDR3 DNA. A D gene is named only where the DNA matches it firmly. The size of a clone is reported for some rows only, either as once, few or many, or as a class for expanded clones.

NA | TRBJ2-2 | TRBV6-1 | few | CASSKRGTGELFF | TGTGCCAGCAGTAAGAGGGGCACCGGGGAGCTGTTTTTT
NA | TRBJ2-3 | TRBV7-2 | NA | CASSLGADTQYF | TGTGCCAGCAGCTTAGGGGCAGATACGCAGTATTTT
NA | TRBJ2-1 | TRBV11-2 | NA | CASSGRPQKNNEQFF | TGTGCCAGCAGCGGACGACCGCAGAAGAACAATGAGCAGTTCTTC
NA | TRBJ1-1 | TRBV6-1 | few | CASSPPSHTEAFF | TGTGCCAGCAGCCCGCCGAGCCACACTGAAGCTTTCTTT
TRBD1 | TRBJ2-7 | TRBV20-1 | many | CSARPPTGWDYEQYF | TGCAGTGCTAGACCACCGACAGGGTGGGACTACGAGCAGTACTTC
TRBD1 | TRBJ2-7 | TRBV5-1 | NA | CASSIRQGLNEQYF | TGCGCCAGCAGCATCCGACAGGGTCTAAACGAGCAGTACTTC
NA | TRBJ2-2 | TRBV28 | NA | CASSLFGLRNTGELFF | TGTGCCAGCAGTTTATTCGGATTACGGAACACCGGGGAGCTGTTTTTT
TRBD2 | TRBJ2-3 | TRBV6-1 | few | CASRAGGYTDTQYF | TGTGCCAGCAGGGCGGGAGGGTACACAGATACGCAGTATTTT
TRBD2 | TRBJ2-1 | TRBV7-3 | NA | CASSLQAGGFYNEQFF | TGTGCCAGCAGCTTACAAGCGGGAGGGTTCTACAATGAGCAGTTCTTC
NA | TRBJ2-6 | TRBV5-5 | NA | CASSADPGANVLTF | TGTGCCAGCAGCGCTGACCCTGGGGCCAACGTCCTGACTTTC
NA | TRBJ2-5 | TRBV6-2/TRBV6-3 | NA | CASSLEAQTQYF | TGTGCCAGCAGTCTAGAGGCGCAGACCCAGTACTTC
NA | TRBJ2-2 | TRBV28 | many | CASTHRDFTGELFF | TGTGCCAGCACCCACAGGGATTTCACCGGGGAGCTGTTTTTT
NA | TRBJ1-1 | TRBV29-1 | NA | CSVESGARGGGTEAFF | TGCAGCGTTGAATCTGGGGCACGGGGGGGCGGCACTGAAGCTTTCTTT
NA | TRBJ1-2 | TRBV6-1 | many | CASSRQNYGYTF | TGTGCCAGCAGCCGGCAGAACTATGGCTACACCTTC
TRBD1 | TRBJ1-6 | TRBV19 | NA | CASNALDRENSPLHF | TGTGCCAGTAATGCACTAGACAGGGAGAATTCACCCCTCCACTTT
NA | TRBJ1-1 | TRBV11-2 | NA | CASSLAGDIEAFF | TGTGCCAGCAGCTTAGCGGGGGACATTGAAGCTTTCTTT
TRBD1 | TRBJ2-7 | TRBV5-5 | NA | CASSYPGQGIDEQYF | TGTGCCAGCAGCTATCCGGGACAGGGTATCGACGAGCAGTACTTC
NA | TRBJ2-1 | TRBV6-1 | NA | CASSEHPSGSSYNEQFF | TGTGCCAGCAGTGAACATCCGTCGGGGAGCTCCTACAATGAGCAGTTCTTC
NA | TRBJ1-2 | TRBV6-1 | few | CASIGPYGYTF | TGTGCCAGCATTGGTCCCTATGGCTACACCTTC
TRBD2 | TRBJ2-7 | TRBV20-1 | NA | CSASTSGGPKNEQYF | TGCAGTGCTAGTACTAGCGGGGGTCCCAAAAACGAGCAGTACTTC
TRBD1 | TRBJ1-4 | TRBV4-3 | few | CASSQGVGTGDEKLFF | TGCGCCAGCAGCCAAGGCGTCGGGACAGGGGATGAAAAACTGTTTTTT
NA | TRBJ1-2 | TRBV2 | few | CASYREGAGYTF | TGTGCCAGCTACAGGGAGGGTGCTGGCTACACCTTC
NA | TRBJ2-3 | TRBV14 | NA | CASSANQGLSADTQYF | TGTGCCAGCAGCGCCAACCAGGGGCTGAGCGCAGATACGCAGTATTTT
TRBD1 | TRBJ2-7 | TRBV7-3 | once | CASSLGGQVHEQYF | TGTGCCAGCAGCTTGGGGGGACAGGTCCACGAGCAGTACTTC
NA | TRBJ2-1 | TRBV20-1 | NA | CSAYIQGHEQFF | TGCAGTGCTTACATACAGGGACATGAGCAGTTCTTC
NA | TRBJ2-7 | TRBV6-2/TRBV6-3 | few | CASSYSWEQYF | TGTGCCAGCAGTTACTCTTGGGAGCAGTACTTC
NA | TRBJ2-3 | TRBV11-2 | few | CASSSITSTDTQYF | TGTGCCAGCAGCTCGATAACTAGCACAGATACGCAGTATTTT
NA | TRBJ1-2 | TRBV4-1 | NA | CASSSSGSNYGYTF | TGCGCCAGCAGCTCCAGCGGAAGCAACTATGGCTACACCTTC
TRBD2 | TRBJ2-1 | TRBV24-1 | few | CATSDLAGGSYNEQFF | TGTGCCACCAGTGATTTGGCGGGGGGCTCCTACAATGAGCAGTTCTTC
TRBD1 | TRBJ2-7 | TRBV11-2 | NA | CASSLGGQGQWVYEQYF | TGTGCCAGCAGCTTAGGCGGACAGGGGCAGTGGGTCTACGAGCAGTACTTC
TRBD1 | TRBJ2-7 | TRBV7-2 | NA | CASTGTGWEEQYF | TGTGCCAGCACCGGGACAGGCTGGGAAGAGCAGTACTTC
TRBD2 | TRBJ2-3 | TRBV12-3/TRBV12-4 | few | CASSRLAGGIDTQYF | TGTGCCAGCAGTCGACTAGCGGGAGGGATAGATACGCAGTATTTT
TRBD1 | TRBJ1-2 | TRBV27 | NA | CASSLGQGDGYTF | TGTGCCAGCAGTTTGGGACAGGGGGACGGCTACACCTTC
NA | TRBJ2-5 | TRBV5-1 | NA | CASSLGAGETQYF | TGCGCCAGCAGCTTAGGGGCGGGAGAGACCCAGTACTTC
TRBD2 | TRBJ2-7 | TRBV2 | NA | CASRAGLVYEQYF | TGTGCCAGCAGGGCGGGACTAGTTTACGAGCAGTACTTC
TRBD2 | TRBJ2-1 | TRBV5-1 | NA | CASSLASGIAYNEQFF | TGCGCCAGCAGCTTGGCTAGCGGTATAGCCTACAATGAGCAGTTCTTC
TRBD2 | TRBJ2-3 | TRBV6-5 | few | CASSYSVLAGLTDTQYF | TGTGCCAGCAGTTACTCAGTCTTAGCGGGACTCACAGATACGCAGTATTTT
TRBD2 | TRBJ2-1 | TRBV27 | few | CASSFGTRPYNEQFF | TGTGCCAGCAGCTTCGGGACTAGACCCTACAATGAGCAGTTCTTC
NA | TRBJ2-1 | TRBV6-4 | few | CASSVVAGLGNEQFF | TGTGCCAGCAGTGTAGTGGCAGGGCTGGGCAATGAGCAGTTCTTC
NA | TRBJ1-3 | TRBV12-3/TRBV12-4 | few | CANRPNLRDGGNTIYF | TGTGCCAACAGGCCCAACCTCCGGGACGGTGGAAACACCATATATTTT
TRBD2 | TRBJ2-1 | TRBV10-3 | few | CAISVGLAGSYNEQFF | TGTGCCATCAGTGTTGGACTAGCGGGGTCCTACAATGAGCAGTTCTTC
TRBD2 | TRBJ2-3 | TRBV20-1 | NA | CSASVLAGVWDTQYF | TGCAGTGCTAGTGTTCTAGCGGGAGTTTGGGATACGCAGTATTTT
TRBD2 | TRBJ2-5 | TRBV6-1 | few | CASNQRGQETQYF | TGTGCCAGCAACCAGCGGGGTCAAGAGACCCAGTACTTC
NA | TRBJ2-2 | TRBV7-2 | NA | CASSLAWLTGELFF | TGTGCCAGCAGCTTAGCGTGGCTCACCGGGGAGCTGTTTTTT
NA | TRBJ1-1 | TRBV28 | few | CASSSRKGWPEAFF | TGTGCCAGCAGTTCCCGAAAAGGTTGGCCTGAAGCTTTCTTT
NA | TRBJ2-7 | TRBV11-2 | NA | CASSLEPGGEQYF | TGTGCCAGCAGCTTAGAGCCGGGTGGAGAGCAGTACTTC
NA | TRBJ2-7 | TRBV28 | few | CASSLAGPYEQYF | TGTGCCAGCAGTTTAGCGGGACCATACGAGCAGTACTTC
NA | TRBJ2-7 | TRBV19 | few | CASRHTGYHEQYF | TGTGCCAGTAGACACACAGGGTACCACGAGCAGTACTTC
NA | TRBJ2-3 | TRBV6-5 | few | CASSDSPAATQYF | TGTGCCAGCAGTGACTCGCCAGCGGCGACGCAGTATTTT
NA | TRBJ2-7 | TRBV5-1 | NA | CASSLRGSYEQYF | TGCGCCAGCAGCTTACGCGGGTCCTACGAGCAGTACTTC
TRBD1 | TRBJ1-2 | TRBV11-2 | NA | CASTDTGAQIYGYTF | TGTGCCAGCACCGATACAGGGGCCCAAATCTATGGCTACACCTTC
TRBD2 | TRBJ2-7 | TRBV24-1 | NA | CATAWGGAGGYEQYF | TGTGCCACCGCTTGGGGAGGAGCGGGAGGTTACGAGCAGTACTTC
TRBD1 | TRBJ2-7 | TRBV7-8 | NA | CASSYGTGGREQYF | TGTGCCAGCAGCTATGGGACAGGGGGGAGGGAGCAGTACTTC
NA | TRBJ2-5 | TRBV7-2 | NA | CASSLATETQYF | TGTGCCAGCAGCTTAGCGACAGAGACCCAGTACTTC
TRBD1 | TRBJ1-6 | TRBV6-1 | few | CASSPQGENSPLHF | TGTGCCAGCAGCCCACAGGGGGAGAATTCACCCCTCCACTTT